This is a list of T cell receptor beta chains from one sample in a study of blood T cell repertoires in COVID-19. Clones were read by immunoSEQ multiplex PCR, and TCRdb kept only the in-frame ones, dropping some. The data show under 200,000 clones, around 80% seen once. Sequencing was carried out using peripheral blood. The receptors originated from a man aged 65 to 85 with active or convalescent COVID-19. CDR3s include the opening cysteine and the closing phenylalanine or tryptophan. Fields, in order: J gene, V gene, clone size, D gene, CDR3 protein, CDR3 DNA. D genes are given only for firm matches. Clone size appears in some rows only: once, few, many, or a class for an expanded clone.

j_gene: TRBJ1-4
v_gene: TRBV19
abundance: -
d_gene: -
CDR3aa: CASSIMGAFATNEKLFF
CDR3nt: TGTGCCAGTAGCATTATGGGGGCCTTTGCAACTAATGAAAAACTGTTTTTT

j_gene: TRBJ2-7
v_gene: TRBV6-1
abundance: -
d_gene: TRBD2
CDR3aa: CASREIGGRRVHYEQYF
CDR3nt: TGTGCCAGCAGGGAAATAGGCGGGAGAAGGGTGCACTACGAGCAGTACTTC

j_gene: TRBJ2-6
v_gene: TRBV6-5
abundance: -
d_gene: -
CDR3aa: CASSGQLGANVLTF
CDR3nt: TGTGCCAGCAGCGGACAGTTGGGGGCCAACGTCCTGACTTTC

j_gene: TRBJ1-4
v_gene: TRBV14
abundance: -
d_gene: -
CDR3aa: CASSPTGWDEKLFF
CDR3nt: TGTGCCAGCAGCCCTACAGGGTGGGATGAAAAACTGTTTTTT

j_gene: TRBJ1-5
v_gene: TRBV15
abundance: few
d_gene: TRBD1
CDR3aa: CATSRGTGGRQPQHF
CDR3nt: TGTGCCACCAGCAGGGGTACAGGGGGCCGTCAGCCCCAGCATTTT

j_gene: TRBJ2-2
v_gene: TRBV5-1
abundance: -
d_gene: TRBD2
CDR3aa: CASSSPSGRGSGELFF
CDR3nt: TGCGCCAGCAGCTCTCCTAGCGGTAGGGGTTCCGGGGAGCTGTTTTTT

j_gene: TRBJ1-2
v_gene: TRBV30
abundance: -
d_gene: -
CDR3aa: CATRRAALYGYTF
CDR3nt: TGTGCCACCCGGAGGGCGGCCCTCTATGGCTACACCTTC

j_gene: TRBJ1-2
v_gene: TRBV5-4
abundance: -
d_gene: -
CDR3aa: CASSAARQEDYGYTF
CDR3nt: TGTGCCAGCAGCGCAGCCAGACAGGAAGACTATGGCTACACCTTC

j_gene: TRBJ1-1
v_gene: TRBV5-1
abundance: -
d_gene: -
CDR3aa: CASSLKYKGSTEAFF
CDR3nt: TGCGCCAGCAGCTTGAAGTACAAAGGGAGCACTGAAGCTTTCTTT

j_gene: TRBJ2-3
v_gene: TRBV4-2
abundance: -
d_gene: TRBD2
CDR3aa: CASSQDGGGGADTQYF
CDR3nt: TGTGCCAGCAGCCAAGATGGGGGGGGAGGGGCAGATACGCAGTATTTT

j_gene: TRBJ1-1
v_gene: TRBV6-6
abundance: -
d_gene: TRBD1
CDR3aa: CASSGQGRGNTEAFF
CDR3nt: TGTGCCAGCAGCGGACAGGGGAGGGGGAACACTGAAGCTTTCTTT

j_gene: TRBJ2-6
v_gene: TRBV7-2
abundance: -
d_gene: TRBD2
CDR3aa: CASSLEGRAGANVLTF
CDR3nt: TGTGCCAGCAGCTTGGAGGGGAGGGCTGGGGCCAACGTCCTGACTTTC

j_gene: TRBJ2-7
v_gene: TRBV6-2/TRBV6-3
abundance: -
d_gene: -
CDR3aa: CASSYGRPTYEQYF
CDR3nt: TGTGCCAGCAGTTACGGCAGGCCTACCTACGAGCAGTACTTC

j_gene: TRBJ1-1
v_gene: TRBV4-1
abundance: -
d_gene: TRBD1
CDR3aa: CASSRYPPGQMNTEAFF
CDR3nt: TGCGCCAGCAGCCGTTACCCTCCGGGACAGATGAACACTGAAGCTTTCTTT

j_gene: TRBJ2-1
v_gene: TRBV5-4
abundance: once
d_gene: -
CDR3aa: CASRKQESSYNEQFF
CDR3nt: TGTGCCAGCAGAAAACAGGAGAGCTCCTACAATGAGCAGTTCTTC

j_gene: TRBJ1-1
v_gene: TRBV3-1/TRBV3-2
abundance: -
d_gene: -
CDR3aa: CASSLRGGGLDTEAFF
CDR3nt: TGTGCCAGCAGCCTAAGAGGGGGGGGGCTGGACACTGAAGCTTTCTTT

j_gene: TRBJ2-7
v_gene: TRBV6-5
abundance: -
d_gene: TRBD1
CDR3aa: CASIPLGQGRGEQYF
CDR3nt: TGTGCCAGCATACCCCTCGGACAGGGCCGAGGAGAGCAGTACTTC